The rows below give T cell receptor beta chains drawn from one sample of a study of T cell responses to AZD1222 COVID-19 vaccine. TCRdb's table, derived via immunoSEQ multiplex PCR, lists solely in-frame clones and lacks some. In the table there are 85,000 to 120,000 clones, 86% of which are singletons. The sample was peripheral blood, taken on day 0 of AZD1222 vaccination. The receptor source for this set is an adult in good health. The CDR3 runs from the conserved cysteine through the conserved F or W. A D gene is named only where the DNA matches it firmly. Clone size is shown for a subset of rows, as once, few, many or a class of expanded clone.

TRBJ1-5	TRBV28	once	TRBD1	TGTGCCAGCAGTGACAGGGGGCGGCAGAATCAGCCCCAGCATTTT	CASSDRGRQNQPQHF
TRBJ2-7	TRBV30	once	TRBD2	TGTGCCTGCAGATCGCGGCGGGGGAGCTCCTACGAGCAGTACTTC	CACRSRRGSSYEQYF
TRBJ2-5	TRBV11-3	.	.	TGTGCCAGCAGCTCCGGCGGGGCCGGAGAGACCCAGTACTTC	CASSSGGAGETQYF
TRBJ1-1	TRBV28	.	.	TGTGCCAGCAGTTCCCCGACCTTGCAGCCTATAAACACTGAAGCTTTCTTT	CASSSPTLQPINTEAFF
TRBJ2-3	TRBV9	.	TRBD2	TGTGCCAGCAGCGTAGTGGCTAGCGGGAGGAGGGCAGGGACGCAGTATTTT	CASSVVASGRRAGTQYF
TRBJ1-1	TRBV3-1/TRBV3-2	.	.	TGTGCCAGCAGCCAGGGAGTGTATTCTGAAGCTTTCTTT	CASSQGVYSEAFF
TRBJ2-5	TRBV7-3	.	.	TGTGCCAGCAGCCCCCAAGGCAGTCAGGGGGAGACCCAGTACTTC	CASSPQGSQGETQYF
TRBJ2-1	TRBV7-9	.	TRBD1	TGTGCCAGCAGCTTAGGGGACAGGGCTGGATACAATGAGCAGTTCTTC	CASSLGDRAGYNEQFF
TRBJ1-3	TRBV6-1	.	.	TGTGCCAGCAGTGAAATGAGGGGGACAGGAAACACCATATATTTT	CASSEMRGTGNTIYF
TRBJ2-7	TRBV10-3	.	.	TGTGCCATCAGGGGACCATTAAACTACGAGCAGTACTTC	CAIRGPLNYEQYF
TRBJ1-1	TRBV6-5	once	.	TGTGCCAGCAGCCCCGACACTGAAGCTTTCTTT	CASSPDTEAFF
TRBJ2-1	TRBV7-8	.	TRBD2	TGTGCCAGCAGCCAACTTGGACTAGCGGGTAACAATGAGCAGTTCTTC	CASSQLGLAGNNEQFF
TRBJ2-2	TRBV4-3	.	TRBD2	TGCGCCAGCAGCCGAGGACTAGCGGGAGGGAACACCGGGGAGCTGTTTTTT	CASSRGLAGGNTGELFF
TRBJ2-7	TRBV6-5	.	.	TGTGCCAGCAGGCGATTCAGGACAGCCCACGAGCAGTACTTC	CASRRFRTAHEQYF
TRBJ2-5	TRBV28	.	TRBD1	TGTGCCAGCAGTTTTCCCCAGGGACAGCAAGAGACCCAGTACTTC	CASSFPQGQQETQYF
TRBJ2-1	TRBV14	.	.	TGTGCCAGCAGCCAAGATGTGGACAATGAGCAGTTCTTC	CASSQDVDNEQFF
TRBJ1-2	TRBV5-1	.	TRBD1	TGCGCCAGCAGCCGGGACAGTCTATATGGCTACACCTTC	CASSRDSLYGYTF
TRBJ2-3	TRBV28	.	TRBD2	TGTGCCAGCAGTCCATGGACTAGCACCACAGATACGCAGTATTTT	CASSPWTSTTDTQYF
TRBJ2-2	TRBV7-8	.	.	TGTGCCAGCAGCTCGACGGAATCGGCGAACACCGGGGAGCTGTTTTTT	CASSSTESANTGELFF
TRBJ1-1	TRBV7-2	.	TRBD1	TGTGCCAGCAGCCCGAACAGGGGTGGTACTGAAGCTTTCTTT	CASSPNRGGTEAFF
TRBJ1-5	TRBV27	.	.	TGTGCCAGCAGTTTAGATCCCTGGGGCAATCAGCCCCAGCATTTT	CASSLDPWGNQPQHF
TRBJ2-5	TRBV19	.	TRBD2	TGTGCCAGTAGTGGACTGAGGACTAGCGGGGAAGAGACCCAGTACTTC	CASSGLRTSGEETQYF
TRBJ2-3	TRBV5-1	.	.	TGCGCCAGCAGACCACAGGAGAATTCTGATACGCAGTATTTT	CASRPQENSDTQYF
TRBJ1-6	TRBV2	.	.	TGTGCCAGCAGTGAGCGGGGCTCACCCCTCCACTTT	CASSERGSPLHF
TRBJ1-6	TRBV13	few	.	TGTGCCAGCAGCTTAGGCAGGGAGGTGGGTTCACCCCTCCACTTT	CASSLGREVGSPLHF
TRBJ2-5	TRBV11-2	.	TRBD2	TGTGCCAGCAGCTTAAGAGGGGGGACTAGCGGGAGATTTGTGGAGACCCAGTACTTC	CASSLRGGTSGRFVETQYF
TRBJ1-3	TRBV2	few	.	TGTGCCAGCAGTGAAGCGCTTATCAACAGGGTATTACCAACCCGAAACACCATATATTTT	CASSEALINRVLPTRNTIYF
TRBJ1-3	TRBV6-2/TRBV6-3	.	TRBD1	TGTGCCAGCAGCGGACTCAGGGGGCCGGTAAACACCATATATTTT	CASSGLRGPVNTIYF
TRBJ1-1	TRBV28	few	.	TGTGCCAGCAGTCCTAGTACAGGGCGTCACACTGAAGCTTTCTTT	CASSPSTGRHTEAFF
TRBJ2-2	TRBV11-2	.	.	TGTGCCAGCACCCCGTACAACGCGAACACCGGGGAGCTGTTTTTT	CASTPYNANTGELFF
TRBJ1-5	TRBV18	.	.	TGTGCCAGCTCCCGCCCGGAGGACAGTTTCAATCAGCCCCAGCATTTT	CASSRPEDSFNQPQHF
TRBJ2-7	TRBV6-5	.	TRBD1	TGTGCCAGCAGGGAGCAGGGGGCTCTCTACGAGCAGTACTTC	CASREQGALYEQYF
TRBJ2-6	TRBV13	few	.	TGTGCCAGCAGCTTCCGGGACATTCTCTCTGGGGCCAACGTCCTGACTTTC	CASSFRDILSGANVLTF
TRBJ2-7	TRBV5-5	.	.	TGTGCCAGCAGCTTGGGCGCAGGGTCCCTCTCCTACGAGCAGTACTTC	CASSLGAGSLSYEQYF
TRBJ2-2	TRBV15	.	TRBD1	TGTGCCACCAGCAGAGTAGGGCAGGGGGCAGGGGAGCTGTTTTTT	CATSRVGQGAGELFF
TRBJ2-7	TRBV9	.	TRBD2	TGTGCCAGCAGCGCGGGGAGCGGGGCCTACGAGCAGTACTTC	CASSAGSGAYEQYF
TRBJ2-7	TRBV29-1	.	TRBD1	TGCAGCACGACAGGGGGCAAAGGACGGCAGTACTTC	CSTTGGKGRQYF